This TCR beta chain was identified during a study of cytomegalovirus exposure and HLA in healthy donors. The CDR3 sequence is 12 residues long. The V end lost 0 bases, the J end lost 8 bases, and 5 bases lay between the germline ends. Germline V gene lookup returns CDR1 MDHEN and CDR2 SYDVKM. This clone appeared a few times. PCR amplification relied on 60 Vbeta primers (plus 13 Jbeta primers). Libraries were prepared by immunoSEQ multiplex PCR; TCRdb keeps only in-frame clonotypes and omits some of them. This sample yields about 89,000 clones, of which approximately 9% are seen a single time; 4.5% to 6.5% belongs to the top ten.

This receptor was identified in a man aged 50-59 years in good health and CMV-seropositive. The V gene is TRBV28, the J gene TRBJ2-4, with D possibly matching TRBD2 (5 bases). The sequencing input was PBMCs. The CDR3 here is CASSLWRDIQYF. The CDR3 DNA is TGTGCCAGCAGTTTATGGAGGGACATTCAGTACTTC.